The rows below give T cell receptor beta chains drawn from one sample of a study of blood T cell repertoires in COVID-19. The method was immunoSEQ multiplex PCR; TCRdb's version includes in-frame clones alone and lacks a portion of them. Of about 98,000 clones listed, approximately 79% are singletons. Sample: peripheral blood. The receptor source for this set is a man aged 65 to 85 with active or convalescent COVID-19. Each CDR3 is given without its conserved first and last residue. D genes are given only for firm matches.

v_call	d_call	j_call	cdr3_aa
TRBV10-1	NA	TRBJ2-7	ASSDPGKSYEQY
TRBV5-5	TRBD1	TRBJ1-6	ASSLLGQGGNSPLH
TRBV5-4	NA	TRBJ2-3	ASSLAGGGTDTQY
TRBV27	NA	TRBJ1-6	ASSVAGLLTSPLH
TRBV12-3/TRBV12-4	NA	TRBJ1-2	ASSLAENYGYT
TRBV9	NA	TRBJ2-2	ASSVRGIGTGELF
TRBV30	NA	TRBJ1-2	ASLGVGNGYT
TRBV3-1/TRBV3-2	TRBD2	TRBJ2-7	ASRSSGGGGEQY
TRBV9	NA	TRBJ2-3	ASSPRISGDTDTQY
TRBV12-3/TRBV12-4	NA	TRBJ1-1	ASVYDTEAF
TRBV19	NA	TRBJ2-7	ASSPGHPYEQY
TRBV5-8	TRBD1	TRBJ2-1	ASSLGKDRPSYNEQF
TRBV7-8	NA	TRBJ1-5	ASSRVGGSNQPQH
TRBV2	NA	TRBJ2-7	ASSDWTAYEQY
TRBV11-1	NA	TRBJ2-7	ASSLRTQSSYEQY
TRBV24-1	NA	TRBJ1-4	ATSDYRAEGEKLF
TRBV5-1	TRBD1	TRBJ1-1	ASSGTGYLAEAF
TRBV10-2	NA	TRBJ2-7	ATQQGSEQY